A selection of T cell receptor beta chains follows, all from one sample in a study of blood T cell repertoires in COVID-19. Method: immunoSEQ multiplex PCR; TCRdb's copy keeps in-frame clones and lacks some. This table has 250,000 or so clones, roughly 90% appearing once. The specimen was peripheral blood. Receptors were obtained from a woman between 55 and 75 years old with acute or convalescent COVID-19. Both conserved end residues are part of each CDR3. D genes are given only for firm matches. Expanded clones get a size class; other rows say once, few or many, or leave the size out.

d_call,v_call,clone_size,j_call,cdr3_aa,cdr3_nt
TRBD2,TRBV5-3,-,TRBJ2-7,CARSPSSGIGSYEQYF,TGTGCCAGAAGCCCATCAAGCGGGATAGGCTCCTACGAGCAGTACTTC
TRBD2,TRBV7-2,-,TRBJ2-3,CASMGTSGGLDTQYF,TGTGCCAGCATGGGGACTAGCGGGGGGTTAGATACGCAGTATTTT
-,TRBV7-2,-,TRBJ2-5,CASSLAGQNQETQYF,TGTGCCAGCAGCTTAGCGGGACAAAACCAAGAGACCCAGTACTTC
TRBD2,TRBV2,once,TRBJ2-1,CASSETSGIPYNEQFF,TGTGCCAGCAGTGAAACTAGCGGAATCCCTTACAATGAGCAGTTCTTC
-,TRBV10-3,few,TRBJ2-3,CAISQPGITDTQYF,TGTGCCATCTCCCAACCGGGAATCACAGATACGCAGTATTTT
-,TRBV30,-,TRBJ2-2,CAWQGSGELFF,TGTGCCTGGCAAGGGAGCGGGGAGCTGTTTTTT
TRBD1,TRBV15,once,TRBJ2-1,CATSRDRTTGVTEQFF,TGTGCCACCAGCAGAGATCGTACGACAGGGGTGACTGAGCAGTTCTTC
-,TRBV19,-,TRBJ2-7,CASSISAGAYEQYF,TGTGCCAGTAGTATATCCGCAGGGGCCTACGAGCAGTACTTC
TRBD1,TRBV19,few,TRBJ1-5,CASSQWTGDQPQHF,TGTGCCAGTAGTCAATGGACAGGGGATCAGCCCCAGCATTTT
-,TRBV28,-,TRBJ1-5,CASILSGGVGQPQHF,TGTGCCAGCATCTTGAGTGGAGGGGTTGGTCAGCCCCAGCATTTT
-,TRBV30,-,TRBJ1-2,CAWSAGDTFNYGYTF,TGTGCCTGGAGTGCCGGGGACACATTTAACTATGGCTACACCTTC
-,TRBV9,-,TRBJ1-1,CASSVGPRDTEAFF,TGTGCCAGCAGCGTAGGCCCCAGGGACACTGAAGCTTTCTTT
-,TRBV30,-,TRBJ1-2,CAWSVGVRPLGYTF,TGTGCCTGGAGTGTCGGGGTGAGACCCCTAGGCTACACCTTC
TRBD1,TRBV5-1,-,TRBJ2-3,CASSPDGQGADTQYF,TGCGCCAGCAGCCCAGACGGACAGGGGGCAGATACGCAGTATTTT
TRBD1,TRBV4-2,-,TRBJ2-5,CASSQRTGGETQYF,TGTGCCAGCAGCCAGAGGACAGGCGGGGAGACCCAGTACTTC
-,TRBV29-1,-,TRBJ1-5,CSVADGLGENQPQHF,TGCAGCGTCGCTGACGGACTAGGAGAGAATCAGCCCCAGCATTTT
-,TRBV18,-,TRBJ2-7,CASSPPPAYEQYF,TGTGCCAGCTCACCCCCGCCAGCCTACGAGCAGTACTTC
TRBD2,TRBV3-1/TRBV3-2,-,TRBJ2-1,CASSQEKLAGANEQFF,TGTGCCAGCAGCCAAGAAAAACTAGCGGGAGCCAATGAGCAGTTCTTC
-,TRBV5-1,-,TRBJ1-1,CASLRGPGYTEAFF,TGCGCCAGCTTAAGAGGGCCGGGGTACACTGAAGCTTTCTTT
-,TRBV9,-,TRBJ1-2,CASSAGPTRINDYGYTF,TGTGCCAGCAGCGCCGGCCCGACGAGGATCAACGACTATGGCTACACCTTC
TRBD1,TRBV6-5,-,TRBJ2-7,CASSRQGLASYEQYF,TGTGCCAGCAGTCGACAGGGCTTAGCATCCTACGAGCAGTACTTC
TRBD1,TRBV19,once,TRBJ2-2,CATRGDSNTGELFF,TGTGCCACCCGAGGGGACAGCAACACCGGGGAGCTGTTTTTT
TRBD2,TRBV19,once,TRBJ2-3,CASSLRTSGTDTQYF,TGTGCCAGTAGTCTGAGGACTAGCGGCACAGATACGCAGTATTTT
TRBD1,TRBV4-2,-,TRBJ2-7,CASSQDVQGVYEQYF,TGTGCCAGCAGCCAAGATGTACAGGGGGTCTACGAGCAGTACTTC
-,TRBV9,-,TRBJ2-3,CASSVDQLRADTQYF,TGTGCCAGCAGCGTAGATCAACTTCGAGCAGATACGCAGTATTTT
-,TRBV6-1,-,TRBJ2-7,CASSETGFSYEQYF,TGTGCCAGCAGTGAAACAGGGTTCTCCTACGAGCAGTACTTC
-,TRBV29-1,-,TRBJ1-5,CSVVPVGQPQHF,TGCAGCGTTGTCCCGGTCGGTCAGCCCCAGCATTTT
TRBD1,TRBV2,-,TRBJ1-5,CASSRDRGRSEQPQHF,TGTGCCAGCAGTAGGGACAGGGGTCGATCGGAACAGCCCCAGCATTTT
TRBD1,TRBV7-2,-,TRBJ2-7,CASSSQTGEAYEQYF,TGTGCCAGCAGCTCACAGACAGGGGAAGCCTACGAGCAGTACTTC
TRBD1,TRBV11-2,-,TRBJ1-1,CASSLGGQGARNTEAFF,TGTGCCAGCAGCTTAGGAGGGCAGGGGGCAAGGAACACTGAAGCTTTCTTT
TRBD1,TRBV5-1,once,TRBJ1-2,CASSRTGDNYGYTF,TGCGCCAGCAGCAGGACAGGAGATAACTATGGCTACACCTTC
TRBD2,TRBV18,-,TRBJ2-1,CASSLGLAGGLSSYNEQFF,TGTGCCAGCTCACTGGGACTAGCGGGGGGTTTGAGCTCCTACAATGAGCAGTTCTTC
TRBD1,TRBV27,few,TRBJ1-2,CASSRDRGQYGYTF,TGTGCCAGCAGTCGGGACAGGGGGCAATATGGCTACACCTTC